The clone carrying this T cell receptor beta chain was counted between two and nine times. The antigen remains unidentified. Patients had resection in Japan or China between the mid-2010s and the late 2010s. This record belongs to a study of immune evolution from preneoplasia to lung adenocarcinoma. Study-level findings and limits: Normal lung had the highest top T cell clone frequencies.

CDR1 is SGHTA and CDR2 is FQGTGA in the germline V gene. V lost 1 base to trimming and J lost 7 bases, with 8 bases between them. The CDR3 length is 13 residues. The method was immunoSEQ multiplex PCR; TCRdb's version includes in-frame clones alone and lacks a portion of them. The table has 4,500 to 5,000 clones, 76% seen once. What was sequenced was FFPE adjacent normal lung tissue. The chain couples TRBV7-3 to TRBJ2-1, with unresolved D. This receptor was identified in a person between 60 and 79 years old with lung adenocarcinoma. CDR3 DNA: TGTGCCAGCAGCTTAAACAGTCAAAATGAGCAGTTCTTC. Its translation: CASSLNSQNEQFF.